This T cell receptor (beta chain) is drawn from a study of OX40 agonist ivuxolimab in advanced cancers. Across the study: The study reported partial responses in three patients: one hepatocellular carcinoma, two cutaneous melanoma.

Trimming shortened V by 4 bases and J by 0 bases, and 16 bases separated the two germline ends. CDR1 PRHDT and CDR2 FYEKMQ come from the germline V gene (reference sequence). The CDR3 covers 16 residues. Some clones are missing from TCRdb's copy, which holds only in-frame ones; the method was immunoSEQ multiplex PCR. This sample has 8,000 to 10,000 clones, with more than 70% found just once. This clonotype was obtained from an adult with an advanced solid tumor such as melanoma, head and neck, liver or kidney cancer. The chain combines TRBV13 with TRBJ2-7; TRBD1 might be the D (6 bases). Sequenced here: CD4+ or CD8+ T cells sorted from blood, sampled in a trial of the OX40 agonist ivuxolimab. CDR3 DNA: TGTGCCAGCAGCTCCCTGGGACAAACAGTCTCCTACGAGCAGTACTTC. This translates into CASSSLGQTVSYEQYF.